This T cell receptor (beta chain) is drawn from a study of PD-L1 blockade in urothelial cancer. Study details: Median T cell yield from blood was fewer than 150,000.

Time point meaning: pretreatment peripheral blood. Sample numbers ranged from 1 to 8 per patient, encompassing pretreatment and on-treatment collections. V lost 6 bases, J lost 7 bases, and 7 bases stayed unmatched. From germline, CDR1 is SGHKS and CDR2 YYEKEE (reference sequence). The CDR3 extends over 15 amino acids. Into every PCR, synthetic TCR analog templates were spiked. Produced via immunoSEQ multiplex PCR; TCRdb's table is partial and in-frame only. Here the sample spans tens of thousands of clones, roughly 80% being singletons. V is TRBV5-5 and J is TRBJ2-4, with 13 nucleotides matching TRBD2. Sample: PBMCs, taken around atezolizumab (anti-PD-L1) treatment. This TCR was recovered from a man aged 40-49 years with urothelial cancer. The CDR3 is CASIPGTSGTNIQYF. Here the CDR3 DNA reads TGTGCCAGCATCCCGGGGACTAGCGGGACGAACATTCAGTACTTC.